This TCR beta chain is drawn from a study of T cell clones after liver transplantation. Turning to the study itself: Liver transplant recipients had immunosuppression withdrawal attempted within 2 years. Without induction therapy, subjects received standard immunosuppression until 12-24 months post-transplant.

TCRdb's copy holds only in-frame clones and misses some; the assay was immunoSEQ multiplex PCR. The data hold under 55,000 clones, with 86% observed a single time. Thawed unstimulated PBMCs were FACS-sorted by CD3, CD4 and CD8 into two populations. This sequence was found in a human patient who received a liver transplant. A subset of T cells may come from the graft donor. Sequences were derived from CD8+ T cells from blood, sampled 12 months after liver transplant.

This chain's CDR3 is CASSFGSTEQFF. As DNA, the CDR3 is TGTGCCAGCAGCTTCGGTTCGACTGAGCAGTTCTTC. The rearrangement uses TRBV5-4 and TRBJ2-1; D unclear. V dropped 2 bases and J dropped 9 bases, with 9 bases sitting between them. There are 12 residues in the CDR3. The V gene's germline CDR1 is SGHNT and CDR2 YYREEE (reference sequence).